The rows below give T cell receptor beta chains drawn from one sample of a study of shared clonotypes between healthy human individuals. Here immunoSEQ multiplex PCR was the method, and the copy in TCRdb shows in-frame clones only, minus some. The sample carries about 2,500,000 clones, approximately 92% recorded once. Sequencing was performed on naive CD4+ T cells sorted from blood. The receptors were sampled from a man younger than 35 in good health. Both conserved end residues are part of each CDR3. Each record gives: D gene, V gene, clone size, J gene, CDR3 protein, CDR3 DNA. A D gene is named only where the DNA matches it firmly. Clone size appears in some rows only: once, few, many, or a class for an expanded clone.

NA	TRBV7-2	NA	TRBJ2-7	CASSLAGGYEQYF	TGTGCCAGCAGCTTAGCGGGGGGTTACGAGCAGTACTTC
TRBD1	TRBV18	few	TRBJ1-6	CASSLGQGNSPLHF	TGTGCCAGCTCCCTCGGACAGGGTAATTCACCCCTCCACTTT
TRBD1	TRBV27	NA	TRBJ2-1	CASTLRYRGRVNEQFF	TGTGCCAGCACCCTACGTTACAGGGGGAGAGTCAATGAGCAGTTCTTC
NA	TRBV6-5	few	TRBJ2-2	CASMTGDTGELFF	TGTGCCAGCATGACCGGGGACACCGGGGAGCTGTTTTTT
NA	TRBV18	NA	TRBJ1-2	CASSPSQGLDGYTF	TGTGCCAGCTCACCATCTCAGGGGTTGGATGGCTACACCTTC
NA	TRBV4-1	NA	TRBJ1-4	CASSPGHGVEKLFF	TGCGCCAGCAGCCCCGGCCATGGAGTGGAAAAACTGTTTTTT
NA	TRBV6-5	once	TRBJ2-3	CASRMGGQLTQYF	TGTGCCAGCAGGATGGGAGGACAGCTAACGCAGTATTTT
TRBD2	TRBV4-3	NA	TRBJ2-7	CASSQGSGGNGFLVYEQYF	TGCGCCAGCAGCCAAGGAAGCGGGGGGAATGGTTTCCTCGTCTACGAGCAGTACTTC
NA	TRBV2	few	TRBJ1-1	CASSEEGSTTEAFF	TGTGCCAGCAGTGAAGAGGGATCAACCACTGAAGCTTTCTTT
NA	TRBV5-1	NA	TRBJ1-5	CASSLGNQPQHF	TGCGCCAGCAGCTTGGGAAATCAGCCCCAGCATTTT
NA	TRBV11-1	NA	TRBJ1-4	CASSLGGGNEKLFF	TGTGCCAGCAGCTTAGGTGGCGGGAATGAAAAACTGTTTTTT
TRBD1	TRBV27	once	TRBJ1-2	CASSLSVGTGPYGYTF	TGTGCCAGCAGTTTAAGTGTGGGGACAGGGCCCTATGGCTACACCTTC
NA	TRBV4-1	NA	TRBJ2-5	CASSQGGGETQYF	TGCGCCAGCAGCCAAGGTGGCGGGGAGACCCAGTACTTC
NA	TRBV2	NA	TRBJ2-7	CASSEMVYEQYF	TGTGCCAGCAGTGAGATGGTTTACGAGCAGTACTTC
TRBD2	TRBV7-2	NA	TRBJ2-7	CASSSGLAGVWGEQYF	TGTGCCAGCAGCTCGGGACTAGCGGGAGTATGGGGCGAGCAGTACTTC
TRBD2	TRBV6-5	NA	TRBJ2-5	CASSWFGTSPGETQYF	TGTGCCAGCAGTTGGTTCGGGACTAGCCCGGGGGAGACCCAGTACTTC
NA	TRBV9	NA	TRBJ1-2	CASSEQGMGYTF	TGTGCCAGCAGCGAACAGGGTATGGGCTACACCTTC
TRBD2	TRBV5-1	NA	TRBJ2-7	CASSLVAGGAYEQYF	TGCGCCAGCAGCTTGGTGGCGGGGGGTGCCTACGAGCAGTACTTC
NA	TRBV7-2	NA	TRBJ2-2	CASSKNGQLTGELFF	TGTGCCAGCAGCAAAAATGGACAGCTAACCGGGGAGCTGTTTTTT
NA	TRBV11-2	NA	TRBJ1-6	CASSLVTGNSPLHF	TGTGCCAGCAGCTTAGTTACCGGAAATTCACCCCTCCACTTT
NA	TRBV18	NA	TRBJ2-7	CASTGVPNYEQYF	TGTGCCAGCACTGGAGTCCCGAACTACGAGCAGTACTTC
TRBD1	TRBV10-1	NA	TRBJ2-7	CASSSDRGGYEQYF	TGCGCCAGCAGTTCGGACAGGGGTGGCTACGAGCAGTACTTC
TRBD1	TRBV19	NA	TRBJ2-5	CASSLRGRETQYF	TGTGCCAGTAGTCTTAGGGGGCGGGAGACCCAGTACTTC
NA	TRBV6-6	NA	TRBJ1-5	CASTGTLGGQPQHF	TGTGCCAGCACCGGGACACTTGGTGGACAGCCCCAGCATTTT
NA	TRBV5-7	NA	TRBJ2-4	CASSLQKRGTNIQYF	TGTGCCAGCAGCTTACAGAAAAGGGGCACAAACATTCAGTACTTC
TRBD2	TRBV5-4	NA	TRBJ2-7	CASSPGLAAYEQYF	TGTGCCAGCAGTCCCGGACTAGCGGCCTACGAGCAGTACTTC
TRBD1	TRBV9	NA	TRBJ1-4	CASSVQTGVNEKLFF	TGTGCCAGCAGCGTCCAGACAGGGGTAAATGAAAAACTGTTTTTT
NA	TRBV5-1	NA	TRBJ1-2	CASSLATDYGYTF	TGCGCCAGCAGCTTGGCGACAGACTATGGCTACACCTTC
NA	TRBV19	NA	TRBJ2-7	CASSIVAKLTYEQYF	TGTGCCAGTAGTATAGTTGCGAAGCTAACTTACGAACAGTACTTC
TRBD2	TRBV9	NA	TRBJ2-7	CASSVGMTGGVTYEQYF	TGTGCCAGCAGCGTTGGAATGACGGGAGGTGTCACCTACGAGCAGTACTTC
NA	TRBV30	NA	TRBJ2-2	CAWSLMAGELFF	TGTGCCTGGAGCCTGATGGCCGGGGAGCTGTTTTTT
TRBD1	TRBV19	NA	TRBJ2-7	CASSIRPGTGPYEQYF	TGTGCCAGTAGTATTCGACCCGGGACAGGACCATACGAGCAGTACTTC
TRBD2	TRBV10-3	once	TRBJ2-7	CAISEREGRYEQYF	TGTGCCATCAGTGAACGGGAGGGCCGGTACGAGCAGTACTTC
TRBD1	TRBV10-3	NA	TRBJ2-2	CAISDSGQAVTGELFF	TGTGCCATCAGTGACTCCGGACAGGCGGTCACCGGGGAGCTGTTTTTT
NA	TRBV4-1	NA	TRBJ1-2	CASSQGLKGGYGYTF	TGCGCCAGCAGCCAAGGTCTCAAGGGGGGCTATGGCTACACCTTC
TRBD1	TRBV2	NA	TRBJ2-1	CASRQGEFDEQFF	TGTGCCAGCAGACAGGGGGAATTCGATGAGCAGTTCTTC
NA	TRBV5-1	NA	TRBJ2-6	CASSLRPFAGANVLTF	TGCGCCAGCAGTCTTCGGCCGTTTGCTGGGGCCAACGTCCTGACTTTC
NA	TRBV30	once	TRBJ2-7	CAWVRPGAGYEQYF	TGTGCCTGGGTGAGGCCCGGGGCAGGCTACGAGCAGTACTTC
TRBD1	TRBV5-1	NA	TRBJ1-4	CASSLGQGATNEKLFF	TGCGCCAGCAGCTTGGGACAGGGGGCGACTAATGAAAAACTGTTTTTT
TRBD2	TRBV5-1	NA	TRBJ2-5	CASSTGTREGETQYF	TGCGCCAGCAGCACCGGGACCCGGGAGGGAGAGACCCAGTACTTC
NA	TRBV30	NA	TRBJ2-3	CAWSVRGTDTQYF	TGTGCCTGGAGTGTACGCGGGACAGATACGCAGTATTTT
NA	TRBV18	NA	TRBJ1-2	CASSPSGQGEGYTF	TGTGCCAGCTCACCCTCGGGACAAGGTGAGGGCTACACCTTC
NA	TRBV19	once	TRBJ1-1	CASTGPYITEAFF	TGTGCCAGCACGGGACCGTACATCACTGAAGCTTTCTTT
NA	TRBV2	NA	TRBJ2-2	CASRRQLKNTGELFF	TGTGCCAGCAGAAGACAGTTAAAGAACACCGGGGAGCTGTTTTTT
NA	TRBV9	NA	TRBJ1-2	CASSVGPQGRENYGYTF	TGTGCCAGCAGCGTAGGCCCTCAGGGGCGGGAGAACTATGGCTACACCTTC
NA	TRBV18	once	TRBJ1-3	CASSPDPPGASGNTIYF	TGTGCCAGCTCACCAGACCCCCCGGGCGCCTCTGGAAACACCATATATTTT
NA	TRBV30	NA	TRBJ2-1	CAWTESNEQFF	TGTGCCTGGACGGAGAGCAATGAGCAGTTCTTC
NA	TRBV5-1	once	TRBJ2-7	CASSLDGTSYEQYF	TGCGCCAGCAGCTTGGACGGGACTTCGTACGAGCAGTACTTC
NA	TRBV10-2	NA	TRBJ2-7	CASSAFWAGDSYEQYF	TGCGCCAGCAGTGCGTTTTGGGCGGGTGATTCCTACGAGCAGTACTTC
NA	TRBV9	NA	TRBJ1-6	CASSEVSTADSYNSPLHF	TGTGCCAGCAGCGAGGTGTCGACAGCCGACTCCTATAATTCACCCCTCCACTTT
NA	TRBV19	NA	TRBJ2-1	CASSIGWGASGSYNEQFF	TGTGCCAGTAGTATAGGGTGGGGGGCGAGTGGATCCTACAATGAGCAGTTCTTC
NA	TRBV7-2	NA	TRBJ1-3	CASSFQPLSGNTIYF	TGTGCCAGCAGCTTCCAGCCTCTCTCTGGAAACACCATATATTTT
NA	TRBV6-5	NA	TRBJ2-7	CASSYSGTATRNEQYF	TGTGCCAGCAGTTACTCAGGGACTGCCACCCGGAACGAGCAGTACTTC
TRBD2	TRBV19	NA	TRBJ2-3	CASSLTSGTTDTQYF	TGTGCCAGTAGTTTGACTAGCGGAACCACAGATACGCAGTATTTT
NA	TRBV28	few	TRBJ2-2	CASSRNTGELFF	TGTGCCAGCAGCCGGAACACCGGGGAGCTGTTTTTT
NA	TRBV27	NA	TRBJ2-2	CASRADSPGNTGELFF	TGTGCCAGCCGAGCCGACAGCCCCGGGAACACCGGGGAGCTGTTTTTT
NA	TRBV18	NA	TRBJ1-6	CASSQGSYNSPLHF	TGTGCCAGCTCACAGGGAAGTTATAATTCACCCCTCCACTTT
NA	TRBV5-4	NA	TRBJ1-5	CASSSDGNNQPQHF	TGTGCCAGCAGCTCCGACGGGAACAATCAGCCCCAGCATTTT
NA	TRBV2	NA	TRBJ1-1	CASSEMDTEAFF	TGTGCCAGCAGTGAAATGGACACTGAAGCTTTCTTT